These 31 T cell receptor beta chains came from one sample sequenced in a study of T cell changes during pregnancy in multiple sclerosis. Produced via immunoSEQ multiplex PCR; TCRdb's table is partial and in-frame only. Counted here are approximately 65,000 clones, 96% occurring once; the ten biggest clones make up 2% to 3%. The sequencing used CD8+ T cells from peripheral blood mononuclear cells, collected after pregnancy. These TCRs come from a female donor with multiple sclerosis, enrolled in a pregnancy study.

The chain uses TRBV4-2 and TRBJ2-7; D gene uncertain. Looked up from germline, CDR1 is LGHNA and CDR2 is YNFKEQ. The CDR3 has 15 amino acids. Trimming pared 1 base from V and 4 bases from J, leaving 14 bases between. CDR3 DNA: TGTGCCAGCAGCCAAGGAAGGCATGTCGGGTACGAGCAGTACTTC. Residues: CASSQGRHVGYEQYF.

This chain links TRBV27 with TRBJ2-7; D may be TRBD1 (5 bases). This CDR3 is built from 13 residues. Germline CDR1 MNHEY, CDR2 SMNVEV (reference sequence). Trimming cost V 5 bases and J 4 bases, with 12 bases left between them. The CDR3 DNA follows: TGTGCCAGCAGTCCCTCAGGGTTTTACGAGCAGTACTTC. It translates to CASSPSGFYEQYF.

The chain links TRBV7-9 to TRBJ1-1, with D hard to call. The V gene lost 5 bases and the J gene lost 0 bases, with 13 bases spanning the gap. The CDR3 contains 15 residues. Per the germline V gene, CDR1 is SEHNR and CDR2 is FQNEAQ (reference sequence). The CDR3 nucleotides are TGTGCCAGCAGCGCCTCGGAGGGAATGAACACTGAAGCTTTCTTT. Translated: CASSASEGMNTEAFF.

The chain uses TRBV19 and TRBJ2-1; D is uncertain. CDR3 length: 14 residues. Germline CDR1 reads LNHDA; CDR2 reads SQIVND (reference sequence). The CDR3 DNA reads as TGTGGCTCGTCGGTACGCGGAACCTACAATGAGCAGTTCTTC. Protein product: CGSSVRGTYNEQFF.

The rearrangement joins TRBV13 to TRBJ2-7; a possible D gene is TRBD2 (5 bases). Trimming removed 5 bases at V and 3 bases at J, with 14 bases between. The germline gives CDR1 PRHDT, CDR2 FYEKMQ (reference sequence). This CDR3 contains 14 residues. As DNA, the CDR3 is TGTGCCAGCAGCCCCTCAGCGGAGATCTACGAGCAGTACTTC. Amino acids: CASSPSAEIYEQYF.

In regard to this clone: An end of the junction does not agree with germline; a read error may underlie this. The chain uses TRBV7-7 and TRBJ2-2, with TRBD2 matching 11 bases. CDR1 SSHAT and CDR2 FNYEAQ come from the germline V gene (reference sequence). This CDR3 has 16 amino acids. CDR3 protein: CASSPRLAGSTGELFF. CDR3 DNA: TGTGCTAGCAGCCCCCGACTAGCGGGATCTACCGGGGAGCTGTTTTTT.

The rearrangement uses TRBV19 and TRBJ1-1; D is ambiguous. Looked up from germline, CDR1 is LNHDA and CDR2 is SQIVND (reference sequence). This CDR3 has 13 residues. Trimming left V 3 bases short and J 2 bases short, with 7 bases between. As DNA, the CDR3 is TGTGCCAGTAGTATCAGACTTAACACTGAAGCTTTCTTT. This encodes CASSIRLNTEAFF.

The chain couples TRBV14 to TRBJ1-4, with 7 positions matching TRBD1. CDR1 and CDR2 from the germline V gene are SGHDN and FVKESK. The trim removed 1 base at V and 7 bases at J, leaving 6 bases unmatched. CDR3 length: 15 residues. The CDR3: CASSQGRQGGEKLFF. The CDR3 coding sequence is TGTGCCAGCAGCCAAGGGCGGCAGGGGGGTGAAAAACTGTTTTTT.

For the CDR3, the DNA is TGTGCCAGCAGCCCCCCCGCGGGGTACACTAATGAAAAACTGTTTTTT. Protein sequence: CASSPPAGYTNEKLFF. J is TRBJ1-4 and V is TRBV7-9, with unresolved D. V lost 5 bases to trimming and J lost 2 bases, with 15 bases between them. Germline assignment: CDR1 SEHNR and CDR2 FQNEAQ (reference sequence). The CDR3 spans 16 residues.

The chain links TRBV14 to TRBJ2-1, with TRBD1 matching over 7 bases. CDR1 is SGHDN, CDR2 FVKESK, per germline. J lost 5 bases, V lost 2 bases, and 0 bases had no gene match. The length of the CDR3 is 13 residues. The CDR3 loop reads CASSQTGDNEQFF. CDR3 coding DNA: TGTGCCAGCAGCCAAACAGGGGACAATGAGCAGTTCTTC. The whole variable domain, filled in from reference TRBV14 and TRBJ2-1, reads EAGVTQFPSHSVIEKGQTVTLRCDPISGHDNLYWYRRVMGKEIKFLLHFVKESKQDESGMPNNRFLAERTGGTYSTLKVQPAELEDSGVYFCASSQTGDNEQFFGPGTRLTVL.

The chain carries TRBV4-2 and TRBJ1-1; no clear D gene. Trimming shortened V by 2 bases and J by 4 bases, and 5 bases separated the two germline ends. CDR1 and CDR2 from the germline V gene are LGHNA and YNFKEQ. This CDR3 spans 12 amino acids. The DNA of the CDR3 is TGTGCCAGCAGCCAACCGGGCACTGAAGCTTTCTTT. Residues: CASSQPGTEAFF.

The V gene is TRBV19, the J gene TRBJ2-1, with D possibly matching TRBD1 (6 bases). The CDR3 length is 16 residues. Trimming took off 7 bases at V and 0 bases at J, with 16 bases between the two ends. Germline CDR1 reads LNHDA; CDR2 reads SQIVND (reference sequence). The CDR3 DNA reads as TGTGCCAGTAATCTGCAGGGGTTTAGCTCCTACAATGAGCAGTTCTTC. Translating gives CASNLQGFSSYNEQFF.

Written as DNA, the CDR3 is TGTGCCAGCAGTTTGGTAGCGGGGCTCACAGATACGCAGTATTTT. Translation gives CASSLVAGLTDTQYF. The chain combines TRBV28 with TRBJ2-3, with 8 bases aligning to TRBD2. There are 15 residues in the CDR3. Looked up from germline, CDR1 is MDHEN and CDR2 is SYDVKM. V dropped 3 bases and J dropped 2; count of bases not matched to a gene: 4.

This chain links TRBV4-3 with TRBJ2-1; 9 nucleotides line up with TRBD2. The CDR3 contains 19 residues. CDR1 and CDR2 from the germline V gene are LGHNA and YSLEER. The V segment lost 1 base and the J segment 7 bases; nucleotides outside the gene matches: 17. CDR3 in amino acids: CASSQGGVTSGLLGNEQFF. Written as DNA, the CDR3 is TGCGCCAGCAGCCAAGGAGGCGTGACTAGCGGACTCCTGGGGAATGAGCAGTTCTTC.

DNA of the CDR3: TGTGCCAGCAGTTTAGGTCGCGGGAACACCGGGGAGCTGTTTTTT. Amino acids: CASSLGRGNTGELFF. The chain joins TRBV28 to TRBJ2-2; no clear D. CDR1 MDHEN and CDR2 SYDVKM come from the germline V gene. CDR3 length equals 15 residues. V was shortened by 2 bases and J by 1 base, with 8 bases between the two germline ends.

V and J are TRBV28 and TRBJ2-7; TRBD1 might be the D (5 bases). This CDR3 is built from 13 residues. V was shortened by 6 bases and J by 5 bases, with 14 bases between the two germline ends. The germline V gene encodes CDR1 MDHEN and CDR2 SYDVKM. CDR3 in DNA: TGTGCCAGCAGCCCCCAGGGTTTGAACGAGCAGTACTTC. Translating it yields CASSPQGLNEQYF.

This sequence joins TRBV5-1 and TRBJ2-7; 7 bases are a match to TRBD2. This CDR3 comprises 13 residues. Germline assignment: CDR1 SGHRS and CDR2 YFSETQ. J was trimmed by 1 base and V by 5 bases; bases with no gene match: 3. CDR3 in DNA: TGCGCCAGCAGTCCGGGGGGATCCTACGAGCAGTACTTC. Its protein is CASSPGGSYEQYF.

This chain connects TRBV27 to TRBJ2-2; a possible D gene is TRBD2 (6 bases). This CDR3 is built from 15 residues. CDR1 MNHEY and CDR2 SMNVEV come from the germline V gene (reference sequence). V was shortened by 3 bases and J by 1 base, with 9 bases between the two germline ends. The chain's CDR3 is CASSLGGRNTGELFF. CDR3 in DNA: TGTGCCAGCAGTTTGGGGGGTCGGAACACCGGGGAGCTGTTTTTT.

The chain employs TRBV12-5 and TRBJ2-1; D unclear. The CDR3 extends over 15 amino acids. Germline lookup yields CDR1 LGHNT and CDR2 FRNRAP. V lost 5 bases to trimming and J lost 8 bases, with 19 bases between them. CDR3 in DNA: TGTGCTAGTGGTAACTTTGGCGGTTCGATCGATGAGCAGTTCTTC. The encoded protein is CASGNFGGSIDEQFF.

This chain links TRBV5-6 with TRBJ1-1; the D is unclear. The CDR3 has 14 residues. Germline lookup yields CDR1 SGHDT and CDR2 YYEEEE. V was trimmed by 0 bases and J by 4 bases, leaving 10 bases between them. CDR3 nucleotides: TGTGCCAGCAGCTTGGGGCCCTCTGGCACTGAAGCTTTCTTT. It translates to CASSLGPSGTEAFF.

The rearrangement joins TRBV27 to TRBJ1-2; D is unresolved. The ends were cut back, 6 bases at V and 3 bases at J, with 5 bases in the middle. The CDR3 has 11 residues. The germline CDR1 and CDR2 sequences are MNHEY and SMNVEV (reference sequence). This CDR3 is CASRDYYGYTF. CDR3 nucleotide sequence: TGTGCCAGCAGGGACTACTATGGCTACACCTTC.

The chain combines TRBV14 with TRBJ1-5; D remains unclear. V shed 3 bases and J shed 2 bases, with 5 bases lying between them. There are 13 residues in the CDR3. CDR1 and CDR2 (germline): SGHDN, FVKESK. The CDR3 reads CASSHGGNQPQHF. CDR3 DNA: TGTGCCAGCAGCCACGGGGGCAATCAGCCCCAGCATTTT. The full variable domain, in which reference TRBV14 and TRBJ1-5 provide the parts outside the CDR3, is EAGVTQFPSHSVIEKGQTVTLRCDPISGHDNLYWYRRVMGKEIKFLLHFVKESKQDESGMPNNRFLAERTGGTYSTLKVQPAELEDSGVYFCASSHGGNQPQHFGDGTRLSIL.

This chain's CDR3 is CASSFQAGKNTEAFF. In nucleotides, the CDR3 is TGTGCCAGCAGTTTTCAGGCAGGGAAGAACACTGAAGCTTTCTTT. The chain links TRBV28 to TRBJ1-1; D might be TRBD1 (5 bases). CDR3 length: 15 residues. CDR1 and CDR2 (germline): MDHEN, SYDVKM. Trimming pared 3 bases from V and 1 base from J, leaving 12 bases between.

This clone was counted many times. V gene TRBV28 combines with J gene TRBJ1-2; D not certain. Germline V gene data show CDR1 as MDHEN and CDR2 as SYDVKM. V shed 0 bases and J shed 4 bases, with 3 bases lying between them. CDR3 length: 12 amino acids. The CDR3 sequence is CASSLWSYGYTF. The CDR3 DNA is TGTGCCAGCAGTTTATGGAGCTATGGCTACACCTTC.

CDR3: CASSRAGDEQYF. CDR3 DNA sequence: TGTGCCAGCAGCCGGGCAGGGGACGAGCAGTACTTC. The V call is TRBV11-2, the J call TRBJ2-7; a weak D match, TRBD1 (6 bases). The CDR3 loop spans 12 amino acids. The V gene's germline CDR1 is SGHAT and CDR2 FQNNGV. The V end was cut by 5 bases, the J end by 5 bases, with 10 bases between.

V and J are TRBV7-2 and TRBJ2-5; D possibly corresponds to TRBD2 (6 bases). Germline CDR1 is SGHTA and CDR2 is FQGNSA. The CDR3 totals 12 residues. V was clipped by 5 bases and J by 5 bases, with 9 bases between them. CDR3 protein: CASSPRGETQYF. CDR3 DNA sequence: TGTGCCAGCAGCCCCCGGGGGGAGACCCAGTACTTC.

V usage is TRBV27 and J usage is TRBJ2-1; D unresolved. Trimming took 0 bases from V and 0 from J, leaving 9 bases between them. Germline assignment: CDR1 MNHEY and CDR2 SMNVEV (reference sequence). The CDR3 contains 16 residues. CDR3 bases: TGTGCCAGCAGTTTATCGTCGAGGAGCTCCTACAATGAGCAGTTCTTC. Its protein product is CASSLSSRSSYNEQFF.

This chain connects TRBV10-3 to TRBJ2-3, with 8 bases fitting TRBD2. V dropped 3 bases and J dropped 9; count of bases not matched to a gene: 2. The CDR3 is 12 residues long. CDR1 and CDR2 (germline): ENHRY, SYGVKD. DNA of the CDR3: TGTGCCATCAGTGACTTAGCGGGGACGCAGTATTTT. Protein: CAISDLAGTQYF.

The gene calls are TRBV9 and TRBJ2-3, with D maybe TRBD2 (6 bases). Germline V gives CDR1 SGDLS, CDR2 YYNGEE. CDR3 length equals 12 residues. Trimming shortened V by 3 bases and J by 5 bases, and 7 bases separated the two germline ends. This chain's CDR3 is CASSAGEDTQYF. CDR3 bases: TGTGCCAGCAGCGCGGGAGAAGATACGCAGTATTTT.

This chain connects TRBV19 to TRBJ1-5, with D maybe TRBD1 (5 bases). This CDR3 region has 15 residues. V lost 4 bases and J 2 bases, leaving 12 bases between the germline ends. Germline V gene lookup returns CDR1 LNHDA and CDR2 SQIVND (reference sequence). The CDR3 spells CASSNGFRGNQPQHF. The CDR3 DNA sequence: TGTGCCAGTAGTAACGGATTCAGGGGCAATCAGCCCCAGCATTTT.

The J gene is TRBJ2-3, the V gene TRBV11-2, with a tentative D call TRBD2 (6 bases). Germline V gives CDR1 SGHAT, CDR2 FQNNGV. V lost 2 bases and J lost 4, with 16 bases in between. The CDR3 is 16 residues long. CDR3 residues: CASSLLVVGGADTQYF. As DNA, the CDR3 is TGTGCCAGCAGCTTATTGGTAGTCGGAGGGGCAGATACGCAGTATTTT.